This T cell receptor (beta chain) was captured by sequencing in a study of blood T cell repertoires in COVID-19. Study at large: Sources were T cells, B-cell-depleted T cells, or PBMCs; the material itself was cDNA or gDNA.

Participants were aged about 18 to 95 years, lived in 24 US areas, and enrolled virtually. Self-reported history from a screening survey and questionnaire set each donor's cohort. Authors' analysis steps: Researchers report that nucleated cell counts were estimated from reference gene primer amplification. Method: immunoSEQ multiplex PCR; TCRdb's copy keeps in-frame clones and lacks some. D and trimming come from the DNA, and the V and J calls and clone size come from that table. This sample carries roughly 430,000 clones, approximately 88% of them seen once, and the ten largest clones take approximately 2%. The CDR3 runs to 16 residues. The ends were cut back, 4 bases at V and 1 base at J, with 16 bases in the middle. Germline assignment: CDR1 SGHTA and CDR2 FQGNSA.

Sequenced sample: PBMCs or T cells enriched from blood (not recorded which). This sequence joins TRBV7-2 and TRBJ1-1, with D possibly matching TRBD1 (6 bases). This TCR was sampled from a woman in her thirties or forties with acute COVID-19. The CDR3 sequence is CASSSSRGWGNTEAFF. CDR3 bases: TGTGCCAGCAGCTCATCGAGGGGGTGGGGGAACACTGAAGCTTTCTTT. Full variable domain (remainder filled in from reference TRBV7-2 and TRBJ1-1): GAGVSQSPSNKVTEKGKDVELRCDPISGHTALYWYRQSLGQGLEFLIYFQGNSAPDKSGLPSDRFSAERTGGSVSTLTIQRTQQEDSAVYLCASSSSRGWGNTEAFFGQGTRLTVV.